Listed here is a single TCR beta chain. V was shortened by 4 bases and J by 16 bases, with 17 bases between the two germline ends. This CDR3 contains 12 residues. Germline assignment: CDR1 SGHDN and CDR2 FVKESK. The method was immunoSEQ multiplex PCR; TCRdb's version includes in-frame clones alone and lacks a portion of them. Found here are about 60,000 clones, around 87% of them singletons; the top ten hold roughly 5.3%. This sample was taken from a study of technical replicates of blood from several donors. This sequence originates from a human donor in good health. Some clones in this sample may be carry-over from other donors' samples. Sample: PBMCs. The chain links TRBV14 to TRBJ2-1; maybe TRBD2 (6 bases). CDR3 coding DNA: TGTGCCAGCAGCCTCAGCGGGTCCCAGGTTTTCTTC. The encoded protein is CASSLSGSQVFF.